This is a list of T cell receptor beta chains from one sample in a study of cytomegalovirus exposure and HLA in healthy donors. Measured with immunoSEQ multiplex PCR; TCRdb has only the in-frame clones, and not every one. The sample gives 90,000 to 100,000 clones, roughly three quarters of which show up once; around 5% is in the top ten. Sequences were obtained from PBMCs. These receptors were taken from a woman in her forties in good health and CMV-seronegative. The CDR3 runs from the conserved cysteine through the conserved F or W. The D gene is left open where the match is weak. Where a row states a size, it is once, few, many or the class of an expanded clone; other rows omit it.

V gene	clone size	D gene	J gene	CDR3 DNA	CDR3 protein
TRBV9	.	TRBD1	TRBJ1-1	TGTGCCAGCAGCTTGAGACAGGGGGCGGGGGACACTGAAGCTTTCTTT	CASSLRQGAGDTEAFF
TRBV7-2	.	TRBD1	TRBJ1-5	TGTGCCAGCAGCTTGGGACAGGGGGAACCCCAGCATTTT	CASSLGQGEPQHF
TRBV19	.	TRBD1	TRBJ1-5	TGTGCCAGTAGTATAGATGGACAGGGTTGGGGTCAGCCCCAGCATTTT	CASSIDGQGWGQPQHF
TRBV10-2	.	TRBD1	TRBJ1-5	TGCGCCAGCAGTGAGACAATTACAGGGGCCCTCGCTAAGCCCCAGCATTTT	CASSETITGALAKPQHF
TRBV4-2	.	TRBD2	TRBJ2-1	TGTGCCAGCGGCGAGACTAGCGGGGGTTACAATGAGCAGTTCTTC	CASGETSGGYNEQFF
TRBV6-1	.	TRBD1	TRBJ2-7	TGTGCCAGCAGACCGGGACAGGGGGCGCGGGAGCAGTACTTC	CASRPGQGAREQYF
TRBV7-9	.	.	TRBJ2-7	TGTGCCAGCAGCTTTGGTCCCCGGGGCGAGCAGTACTTC	CASSFGPRGEQYF
TRBV18	few	TRBD2	TRBJ2-5	TGTGCCAGCTCACTTCGACATTCGGGGGGCCAAGAGACCCAGTACTTC	CASSLRHSGGQETQYF
TRBV7-6	.	.	TRBJ1-6	TGTGCCAGCAGCTCTTGGGACAAGTATAATTCACCCCTCCACTTT	CASSSWDKYNSPLHF
TRBV6-5	.	.	TRBJ1-5	TGTGCCAGCAGTGCCCCGGGGCAGCCCCAGCATTTT	CASSAPGQPQHF
TRBV7-9	.	TRBD2	TRBJ2-5	TGTGCCAGCAGCTCCGGCCGACTAGCGGGGGGTGGAGAGACCCAGTACTTC	CASSSGRLAGGGETQYF
TRBV5-6	few	.	TRBJ1-5	TGTGCCAGCAGCCGAAACTACGACAGTAGCAATCAGCCCCAGCATTTT	CASSRNYDSSNQPQHF
TRBV28	.	TRBD2	TRBJ2-7	TGTGCCAGCAGACTAGCGGGGGACTCCTACGAGCAGTACTTC	CASRLAGDSYEQYF
TRBV7-3	.	.	TRBJ1-1	TGTGCCAGCAGCTTATTGGCAGGGCAGAACACTGAAGCTTTCTTT	CASSLLAGQNTEAFF
TRBV5-4	.	TRBD2	TRBJ2-7	TGTGCCAGCAGTTCAACTAGCGGGGGGGGTGTCTACGAGCAGTACTTC	CASSSTSGGGVYEQYF
TRBV5-8	.	.	TRBJ1-1	TGTGCCAGCAGCTACCTGGGGACAAACACTGAAGCTTTCTTT	CASSYLGTNTEAFF
TRBV5-6	.	.	TRBJ2-5	TGTGCCAGCAGCTTCTCCCCCGAAGAGACCCAGTACTTC	CASSFSPEETQYF
TRBV27	.	.	TRBJ2-7	TGTGCCAGCAGTTTCAGAGGGGCGGGGGAGCAGTACTTC	CASSFRGAGEQYF
TRBV18	.	.	TRBJ2-5	TGTGCCAGCTCACCGGGTCTAGCCGTCGGGGAGACCCAGTACTTC	CASSPGLAVGETQYF
TRBV7-6	.	.	TRBJ2-5	TGTGCCAGCAGCCACGCGGAAGAGACCCAGTACTTC	CASSHAEETQYF
TRBV6-6	few	.	TRBJ1-5	TGTGCCATTGGGGGCCAGCCCCAGCATTTT	CAIGGQPQHF
TRBV2	.	TRBD2	TRBJ2-2	TGTGCCAGCAGCCGGGCGGGGGGTACCGGGGAGCTGTTTTTT	CASSRAGGTGELFF
TRBV4-1	once	TRBD1	TRBJ1-6	TGCGCCAGCAGCCAGGGGACAGGGGGTAATTCACCCCTCCACTTT	CASSQGTGGNSPLHF
TRBV6-4	.	.	TRBJ2-5	TGTGCCAGCAGTAGGACAGCGGAAGAGACCCAGTACTTC	CASSRTAEETQYF
TRBV18	few	TRBD2	TRBJ2-3	TGTGCCAGCTCACGATCGACTAGCGGGGCCACAGATACGCAGTATTTT	CASSRSTSGATDTQYF
TRBV5-1	few	TRBD1	TRBJ1-2	TGCGCCAGCCGACAGGGGGCTAACTATGGCTACACCTTC	CASRQGANYGYTF
TRBV7-9	.	TRBD2	TRBJ2-5	TGTGCCAGCAGCTTAGGCGGCACTAGCGGACAAGAGACCCAGTACTTC	CASSLGGTSGQETQYF
TRBV7-8	few	TRBD1	TRBJ2-5	TGTGCCAGCAGCTCCCACAGGGGGCTCGGGGAGACCCAGTACTTC	CASSSHRGLGETQYF
TRBV7-6	.	TRBD1	TRBJ1-1	TGTGCCAGCAGCATCGGGACAGGGGTGAACACTGAAGCTTTCTTT	CASSIGTGVNTEAFF
TRBV7-8	.	.	TRBJ2-7	TGTGCCAGCAGCCCCCCAAGAACAGGGAACCCTAACGAGCAGTACTTC	CASSPPRTGNPNEQYF
TRBV15	.	.	TRBJ2-7	TGTGCCACCAGCAGTTCCACAAGTACCTACGAGCAGTACTTC	CATSSSTSTYEQYF
TRBV5-4	.	TRBD1	TRBJ2-7	TGTGCCAGCAGACAGGGGAGCTCCTACGAGCAGTACTTC	CASRQGSSYEQYF
TRBV14	few	.	TRBJ1-4	TGTGCCAGCAGCCAATTGTCAGGGTTCGTTGAAAAACTGTTTTTT	CASSQLSGFVEKLFF
TRBV5-4	.	.	TRBJ2-5	TGTGCCAGCAGCTTTTCCTTGGGGGGTGAGACCCAGTACTTC	CASSFSLGGETQYF
TRBV27	.	.	TRBJ1-6	TGTGCCAGCAGTTTAACGGACTCATATAATTCACCCCTCCACTTT	CASSLTDSYNSPLHF
TRBV5-1	.	TRBD2	TRBJ2-3	TGCGCCAGCAGCCTCCCACTAGCGGTAGGAGCAGATACGCAGTATTTT	CASSLPLAVGADTQYF
TRBV29-1	.	TRBD1	TRBJ2-5	TGCAGCGTTTCAGGGGGTAGGGAGACCCAGTACTTC	CSVSGGRETQYF